Presented here are 12 T cell receptor beta chains from one specimen sequenced in a study of somatic mutations in cytotoxic T cells in rheumatoid arthritis. Generated by immunoSEQ multiplex PCR, the TCRdb table keeps only in-frame clones and is missing some. This table holds approximately 21,000 clones, 78% found once. Sequencing was done on a sample of CD8+ T cells sorted from blood. The receptors here all came from an adult with rheumatoid arthritis.

The rearrangement links TRBV2 to TRBJ2-3; 7 bases fit TRBD2. Germline V lookup: CDR1 SNHLY, CDR2 FYNNEI. The V and J ends lost 7 bases and 4 bases, in that order; junction bases with no gene match: 8. This CDR3 spans 14 amino acids. CDR3 region: CASTTGTNADTQYF. CDR3 DNA sequence: TGTGCCAGCACTACGGGGACTAATGCAGATACGCAGTATTTT.

The chain is built from TRBV5-1 and TRBJ1-1; D is possibly TRBD1 (5 bases). Germline CDR1 and CDR2: SGHRS and YFSETQ. V gave up 8 bases and J gave up 0 bases, with 8 bases separating them. This CDR3 is built from 12 residues. This CDR3 reads CASMGLNTEAFF. CDR3 DNA sequence: TGCGCCAGTATGGGACTGAACACTGAAGCTTTCTTT.

This clone was seen more than once but under ten times. The V gene is TRBV5-1, the J gene TRBJ1-2; 10 nucleotides match TRBD1. The V and J ends lost 4 bases and 3 bases, in that order; junction bases with no gene match: 3. The CDR3 is 14 amino acids. Germline loops: CDR1 SGHRS, CDR2 YFSETQ. The CDR3 sequence is CASSIGQGDYGYTF. DNA of the CDR3: TGCGCCAGCAGCATCGGACAGGGGGACTATGGCTACACCTTC.

The chain couples TRBV7-9 to TRBJ2-3; TRBD1 matches at 10 bases. This CDR3 has 14 amino acids. V was clipped by 4 bases and J by 4 bases; unmatched bases: 2. Germline assignment: CDR1 SEHNR and CDR2 FQNEAQ (reference sequence). The CDR3 coding sequence is TGTGCCAGCAGCTCAGGACAGGGGGCAGATACGCAGTATTTT. It specifies CASSSGQGADTQYF.

A single count supports this clone. This chain connects TRBV6-6 to TRBJ1-1, with D maybe TRBD1 (5 bases). Trimming took 2 bases from V and 1 from J, leaving 8 bases between them. Germline V gene data show CDR1 as MNHNY and CDR2 as SVGAGI (reference sequence). This CDR3 is built from 14 residues. Here the CDR3 DNA reads TGTGCCAGCAGTTACGACAGATCGAACACTGAAGCTTTCTTT. It translates to CASSYDRSNTEAFF.

The chain recombines TRBV15 with TRBJ2-7; 9 nucleotides match TRBD1. The CDR3 is 14 residues long. Per the germline V gene, CDR1 is LNHNV and CDR2 is YYDKDF (reference sequence). The V and J ends lost 3 bases and 2 bases, in that order; junction bases with no gene match: 2. Here the CDR3 reads CATSRGTGPYEQYF. DNA of the CDR3: TGTGCCACCAGCAGGGGGACAGGGCCCTACGAGCAGTACTTC.

The V call is TRBV29-1, the J call TRBJ2-3; D ambiguous. The CDR3 loop spans 13 amino acids. CDR1 and CDR2 (germline): SQVTM, ANQGSEA. The V end lost 3 bases, the J end lost 0 bases, and 7 bases lay between the germline ends. This CDR3 reads CSVETYSTDTQYF. The CDR3 DNA reads TGCAGCGTTGAGACCTATAGCACAGATACGCAGTATTTT.

The rearrangement joins TRBV29-1 to TRBJ2-1, with D perhaps being TRBD1 or TRBD2 (6 bases each). Trimming removed 3 bases at V and 8 bases at J, with 14 bases between. CDR3 length: 13 residues. Germline V gene sequence: CDR1 SQVTM, CDR2 ANQGSEA. The CDR3 DNA follows: TGCAGCGTTGAGGGGGGCTTGTACTATGAGCAGTTCTTC. Protein: CSVEGGLYYEQFF.

This clone has just one count. V is TRBV7-9 and J is TRBJ2-5; the match to TRBD2 covers 15 bases. After removal of 5 bases from V and 7 bases from J, the junction contained 8 bases not matched to a gene. The CDR3 extends over 16 amino acids. The germline CDR1 and CDR2 sequences are SEHNR and FQNEAQ (reference sequence). CDR3: CASSRGLAGGIATQYF. CDR3 DNA: TGTGCCAGCAGCCGGGGACTAGCGGGAGGTATTGCGACCCAGTACTTC.

The chain is built from TRBV6-5 and TRBJ1-5, with D tentatively TRBD1 (5 bases). V lost 5 bases and J 5 bases, leaving 10 bases between the germline ends. The CDR3 spans 13 residues. Germline CDR1 is MNHEY and CDR2 is SVGAGI. The CDR3 DNA follows: TGTGCCAGCAGTAAGGGGAGGCATCAGCCCCAGCATTTT. Translating gives CASSKGRHQPQHF.

This chain joins TRBV2 and TRBJ1-2; D is unclear. CDR3 size: 9 residues. CDR1 and CDR2 from the germline V gene are SNHLY and FYNNEI. The V and J ends lost 6 bases and 13 bases respectively, with 9 bases between them. The CDR3 bases are TGTGCCAGCAGAATAATGCCCACCTTC. Residues: CASRIMPTF.

V gene TRBV6-5 combines with J gene TRBJ2-2; TRBD2 matches 10 bases. CDR3 length: 15 amino acids. Germline CDR1 is MNHEY and CDR2 is SVGAGI. Unmatched junction bases numbered 5, after V lost 4 bases and J lost 6 bases. Here the CDR3 reads CASSLASGRPGELFF. The CDR3 nucleotides are TGTGCCAGCAGTTTGGCTAGCGGGAGACCCGGGGAGCTGTTTTTT.